The 19 T cell receptor beta chains below were found in one sample sequenced in a study of shared clonotypes between healthy human individuals. The naive CD8 subset, CD45RO-negative cells positively selected for CCR7, excluded terminally differentiated effector memory CD45RA+ cells. The repertoire was sequenced with immunoSEQ multiplex PCR; TCRdb's copy has only in-frame clones and lacks some. This sample has roughly 590,000 clones; nearly 97% occur once, and the top ten carry roughly 0.1%. The specimen was naive CD8+ T cells sorted from blood. These receptors came from a woman aged 25 to 39 in good health.

This chain joins TRBV5-1 and TRBJ2-7; D assignment may be TRBD1 or TRBD2 (5 bases each). The CDR3 extends over 15 amino acids. V was shortened by 2 bases and J by 2 bases, with 14 bases between the two germline ends. Germline-derived CDR1 and CDR2 are SGHRS and YFSETQ. The CDR3 DNA is TGCGCCAGCAGCTTAAGACGGGGCGGACCCTACGAGCAGTACTTC. Translating it yields CASSLRRGGPYEQYF.

This chain connects TRBV6-1 to TRBJ2-7, with no clear D. Germline V gene lookup returns CDR1 MNHNS and CDR2 SASEGT. The CDR3 covers 15 residues. V was trimmed by 1 base and J by 2 bases, leaving 12 bases between them. CDR3: CASSEGTAVTYEQYF. CDR3 sequence (DNA): TGTGCCAGCAGTGAAGGAACGGCTGTAACCTACGAGCAGTACTTC.

The chain is built from TRBV7-9 and TRBJ1-2, with D possibly matching TRBD1 (6 bases). V was trimmed by 1 base and J by 8 bases, leaving 14 bases between them. There are 14 residues in the CDR3. Germline assignment: CDR1 SEHNR and CDR2 FQNEAQ (reference sequence). This CDR3 reads CASSLGGPGPGYTF. In nucleotides, the CDR3 is TGTGCCAGCAGCTTAGGGGGGCCAGGCCCGGGCTACACCTTC. Full variable domain (rest looked up from reference TRBV7-9 and TRBJ1-2): DTGVSQNPRHKITKRGQNVTFRCDPISEHNRLYWYRQTLGQGPEFLTYFQNEAQLEKSRLLSDRFSAERPKGSFSTLEIQRTEQGDSAMYLCASSLGGPGPGYTFGSGTRLTVV.

The chain couples TRBV28 to TRBJ1-4; maybe TRBD1 (5 bases). V was pared by 3 bases and J by 0 bases, with 11 bases between. CDR1 is MDHEN, CDR2 SYDVKM, per germline. The CDR3 consists of 16 residues. DNA of the CDR3: TGTGCCAGCAGTTTTGTGCGCAGGGCAACTAATGAAAAACTGTTTTTT. Translated: CASSFVRRATNEKLFF.

The chain employs TRBV5-6 and TRBJ2-7; D remains unclear. V was pared by 4 bases and J by 5 bases, with 16 bases between. CDR1 SGHDT and CDR2 YYEEEE come from the germline V gene. CDR3 size: 14 residues. In DNA form, the CDR3 reads TGTGCCAGCAGCCTTTTAGGAGAGGCGAACGAGCAGTACTTC. Its protein is CASSLLGEANEQYF.

The chain employs TRBV29-1 and TRBJ2-3, with D perhaps TRBD1 (5 bases). CDR1 is SQVTM and CDR2 is ANQGSEA in the germline V gene. The CDR3 is 13 residues long. The germline V and J ends were trimmed by 2 bases and 2 bases, with 8 bases remaining between them. CDR3 amino acids: CSVEKDNTDTQYF. The CDR3 DNA reads as TGCAGCGTTGAAAAGGACAACACAGATACGCAGTATTTT.

The chain has TRBV7-9 and TRBJ1-1, with D uncertain. This CDR3 comprises 12 residues. In germline, CDR1 is SEHNR, CDR2 FQNEAQ (reference sequence). Trimming left V 1 base short and J 6 bases short, with 6 bases between. In DNA, the CDR3 is TGTGCCAGCAGCTTAGTGGGCGCTGAAGCTTTCTTT. It specifies CASSLVGAEAFF.

V and J are TRBV5-1 and TRBJ2-3, with 7 bases lining up with TRBD2. J lost 1 base, V lost 0 bases, and 2 bases had no gene match. CDR3 length equals 15 residues. The V gene's germline CDR1 is SGHRS and CDR2 YFSETQ. CDR3 coding DNA: TGCGCCAGCAGCTTGGCGGCGGGAGGCACAGATACGCAGTATTTT. Translating gives CASSLAAGGTDTQYF.

CDR3 sequence reads: CASSDLLAGVGETQYF. The CDR3 coding sequence is TGTGCCAGCAGCGATCTACTAGCGGGAGTGGGGGAGACCCAGTACTTC. The V call is TRBV13, the J call TRBJ2-5; TRBD2 matches 11 bases. This CDR3 contains 16 residues. Germline CDR1 PRHDT, CDR2 FYEKMQ (reference sequence). Trimming removed 5 bases from V and 5 bases from J; junction bases left unmatched: 10.

The CDR3 region is CATSRGGQGAFF. CDR3 bases: TGTGCCACCAGCAGGGGCGGACAGGGAGCTTTCTTT. The rearrangement uses TRBV15 and TRBJ1-1; TRBD1 matches at 8 bases. The CDR3 spans 12 residues. J lost 10 bases, V lost 3 bases, and 4 bases had no gene match. Germline CDR1 is LNHNV and CDR2 is YYDKDF (reference sequence).

This clone came up once. The chain joins TRBV7-9 to TRBJ1-5, with 8 bases matching TRBD1. Germline-derived CDR1 and CDR2 are SEHNR and FQNEAQ (reference sequence). Losses at the gene ends were 5 bases for V and 6 bases for J; bases not matched to a gene: 6. This CDR3 spans 14 amino acids. CDR3 loop: CASSRGQGGQPQHF. The DNA for the CDR3 is TGTGCCAGCAGCCGAGGACAGGGAGGTCAGCCCCAGCATTTT.

The chain recombines TRBV4-1 with TRBJ1-1, with D possibly TRBD1 on 5 matching bases. V dropped 4 bases and J dropped 1 base, with 7 bases sitting between them. CDR3 length equals 13 residues. Per germline, CDR1 MGHRA and CDR2 YSYEKL. CDR3 DNA: TGCGCCAGCAGCCCGGGGCAGAACACTGAAGCTTTCTTT. Translation: CASSPGQNTEAFF.

The chain uses TRBV2 and TRBJ2-3; maybe TRBD2 (8 bases). Germline-derived CDR1 and CDR2 are SNHLY and FYNNEI. Trimming removed 7 bases from V and 6 bases from J, with 29 bases in between. The CDR3 has 18 amino acids. The CDR3 coding sequence is TGTGCCAGCAAGGGACTAGTTGGCCAGGGGGGGATCTGGGATACGCAGTATTTT. This sequence encodes CASKGLVGQGGIWDTQYF.

This chain joins TRBV2 and TRBJ1-2, with 7 bases identical to TRBD1. Germline V gives CDR1 SNHLY, CDR2 FYNNEI. V shed 6 bases and J 12 bases; nucleotides not matched to a gene: 10. This CDR3 has 12 residues. The CDR3, as DNA: TGTGCCAGCAGGGCCCGAGACAGGGACCACACCTTC. It encodes CASRARDRDHTF.

The rearrangement links TRBV7-9 to TRBJ2-1; D ambiguous. Trimming left V 5 bases short and J 4 bases short, with 12 bases between. The CDR3 covers 14 residues. CDR1 is SEHNR and CDR2 is FQNEAQ in the germline V gene (reference sequence). For the CDR3, the DNA is TGTGCCAGCAGCCTAGAGGTTAAATACAATGAGCAGTTCTTC. As protein: CASSLEVKYNEQFF.

The rearrangement links TRBV28 to TRBJ1-4; 7 bases line up with TRBD1. CDR1 MDHEN and CDR2 SYDVKM come from the germline V gene. This CDR3 is built from 15 residues. V shed 5 bases, J shed 5 bases, and the junction held 8 bases outside the gene matches. This CDR3 is CASSHETGINEKLFF. The CDR3 DNA follows: TGTGCCAGCAGTCACGAGACAGGGATCAATGAAAAACTGTTTTTT.

The V call is TRBV4-1, the J call TRBJ2-1; a weak D match, TRBD2 (5 bases). CDR1 and CDR2 (germline): MGHRA, YSYEKL. The CDR3 consists of 17 residues. Between the trimmed V and J ends, which lost 1 base and 0 bases, there was a span of 13 bases. The CDR3 sequence: CASSQGDSESSYNEQFF. The CDR3 nucleotides are TGCGCCAGCAGCCAAGGTGATAGCGAAAGCTCCTACAATGAGCAGTTCTTC.

The chain has TRBV28 and TRBJ1-2, with D perhaps TRBD1 (6 bases). The CDR3 consists of 12 residues. The V and J ends lost 6 bases and 7 bases respectively, with 12 bases between them. Germline V gives CDR1 MDHEN, CDR2 SYDVKM. CDR3 in amino acids: CASSARGGGYTF. CDR3 DNA sequence: TGTGCCAGCAGCGCGAGGGGGGGTGGCTACACCTTC.

This clone was counted only a few times. The V gene is TRBV6-6, the J gene TRBJ2-7, with TRBD2 as a possible D gene (5 bases). This CDR3 contains 13 residues. V was shortened by 6 bases and J by 2 bases, with 11 bases between the two germline ends. Germline-derived CDR1 and CDR2 are MNHNY and SVGAGI (reference sequence). Here the CDR3 DNA reads TGTGCCAGCAGCCAGTCGGGAACCTACGAGCAGTACTTC. Residues: CASSQSGTYEQYF.